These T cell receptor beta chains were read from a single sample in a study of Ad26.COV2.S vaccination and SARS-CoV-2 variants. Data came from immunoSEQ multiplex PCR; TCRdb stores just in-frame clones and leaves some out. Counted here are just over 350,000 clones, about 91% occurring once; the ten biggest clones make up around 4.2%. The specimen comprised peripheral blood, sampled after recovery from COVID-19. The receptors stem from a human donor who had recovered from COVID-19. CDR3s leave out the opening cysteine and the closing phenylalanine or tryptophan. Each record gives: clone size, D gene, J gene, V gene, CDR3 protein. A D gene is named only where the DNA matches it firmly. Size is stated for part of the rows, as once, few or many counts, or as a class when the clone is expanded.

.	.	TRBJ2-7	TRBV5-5	ASSLMQGVYEQY
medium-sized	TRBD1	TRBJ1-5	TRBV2	ASSGPGQIFYSNQPQH
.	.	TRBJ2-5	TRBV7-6	ASSLGRWGGMETQY
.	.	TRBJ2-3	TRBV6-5	ASKGSISTDTQY
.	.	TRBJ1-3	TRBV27	ASSPPGNTIY
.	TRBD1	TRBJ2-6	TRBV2	ASSESGGFWANVLT
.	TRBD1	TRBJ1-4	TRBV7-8	ASSYWTGGTEKLF
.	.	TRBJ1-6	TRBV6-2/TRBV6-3	ASSPAGSSYNSPLH
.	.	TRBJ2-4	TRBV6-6	ASTGRGDIQY
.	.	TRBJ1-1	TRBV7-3	ASSLGGPNTEAF
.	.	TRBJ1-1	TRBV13	ASSRGDNLNTEAF
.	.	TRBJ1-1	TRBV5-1	ASRRSQGRNTEAF
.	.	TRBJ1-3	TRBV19	ASSIEGSSGNTIY
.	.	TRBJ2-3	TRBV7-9	ASSIGSKDTQY
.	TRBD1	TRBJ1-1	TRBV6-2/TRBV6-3	ASSYGTAMNTEAF
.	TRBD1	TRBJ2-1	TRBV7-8	ASSSRQGLMNEQF
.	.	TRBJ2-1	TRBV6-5	ASSSSDDLWNEQF
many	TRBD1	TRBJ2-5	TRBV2	ASSADRVRY
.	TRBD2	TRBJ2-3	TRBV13	ASSIAGGPTDTQY
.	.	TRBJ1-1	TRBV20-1	SASLRSGNTEAF
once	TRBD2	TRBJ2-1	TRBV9	ASSVRGDNEQF
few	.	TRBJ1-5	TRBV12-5	ATADSNQPQH
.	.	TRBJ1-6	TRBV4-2	ASSQDGSPSSYNSPLH
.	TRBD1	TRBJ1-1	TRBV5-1	ASSSQGGTEAF
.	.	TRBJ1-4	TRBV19	ASSIDRTTNEKLF
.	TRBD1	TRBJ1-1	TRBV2	ASSVIWAGGNNEAF